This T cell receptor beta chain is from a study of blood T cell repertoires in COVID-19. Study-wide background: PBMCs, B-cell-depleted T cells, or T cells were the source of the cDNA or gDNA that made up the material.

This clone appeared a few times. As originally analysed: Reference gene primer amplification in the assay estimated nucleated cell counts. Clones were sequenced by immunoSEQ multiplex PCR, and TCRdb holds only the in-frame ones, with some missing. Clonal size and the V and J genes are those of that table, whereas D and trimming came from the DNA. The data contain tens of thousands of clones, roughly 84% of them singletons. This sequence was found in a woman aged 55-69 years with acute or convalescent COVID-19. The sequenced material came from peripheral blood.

DNA for the CDR3: TGTGCCAGCTTGGCTAGCGGGGAAGACGAGCAGTACTTC. Its translation is CASLASGEDEQYF. The V call is TRBV11-2, the J call TRBJ2-7, with 9 bases identical to TRBD2. The CDR3 has 13 amino acids. Germline CDR1 and CDR2: SGHAT and FQNNGV. V shed 8 bases and J 5 bases; nucleotides not matched to a gene: 7.